Presented here are 7 T cell receptor beta chains from one specimen sequenced in a study of blood T cell repertoires in COVID-19 (dated by TCRdb to 2018 to 2021). The library was made by the immunoSEQ multiplex PCR assay. Here the immuneACCESS table is served through TCRdb, limited to in-frame sequences with V and J called. Missing clones are a known gap in these copies; in checked studies unresolved V genes cover under half, and the rest lacks a known reason. Recorded for this sample are 130,000 to 150,000 clones; approximately 90% of them occurred a single time. The ten largest clones capture around 1.5% of the sample. The sample was peripheral blood. The source is a human donor in a cohort sampled during active COVID-19.

This clone was seen a single time. The rearrangement joins TRBV27 to TRBJ2-7; 9 bases fit TRBD1. Trimming cost V 8 bases and J 5 bases; bases outside gene matches: 4. CDR1 MNHEY and CDR2 SMNVEV come from the germline V gene (reference sequence). The CDR3 sequence is 12 residues long. CDR3 in DNA: TGTGCCAGCGGGACAGGGCACCACGAGCAGTACTTC. Protein sequence: CASGTGHHEQYF.

The chain links TRBV5-1 to TRBJ2-7; 7 positions match TRBD1. Looked up from germline, CDR1 is SGHRS and CDR2 is YFSETQ. The CDR3 is 17 residues long. The V segment lost 3 bases and the J segment 4 bases; nucleotides outside the gene matches: 16. The CDR3 protein is CASSSAPGTVTLYEQYF. The CDR3 region has the DNA TGCGCCAGCAGCTCGGCGCCCGGGACAGTTACCTTGTACGAGCAGTACTTC.

The genes are TRBV6-5 and TRBJ2-7; 7 nucleotides agree with TRBD2. Germline CDR1 MNHEY, CDR2 SVGAGI. J was trimmed by 2 bases and V by 0 bases; bases with no gene match: 4. There are 15 residues in the CDR3. CDR3 sequence (DNA): TGTGCCAGCAGTTACTCGAGTGGGGGGGCCTACGAGCAGTACTTC. This gives the protein CASSYSSGGAYEQYF.

This chain's CDR3 is CASSPTGGGYQETQYF. The CDR3, as DNA: TGCGCCAGCAGCCCTACGGGCGGGGGGTACCAAGAGACCCAGTACTTC. The chain couples TRBV5-1 to TRBJ2-5; 8 positions agree with TRBD2. V shed 4 bases and J 0 bases; nucleotides not matched to a gene: 8. The germline CDR1 and CDR2 sequences are SGHRS and YFSETQ. This CDR3 region has 16 residues. Using reference TRBV5-1 and TRBJ2-5 for the parts outside the CDR3, the full variable domain is KAGVTQTPRYLIKTRGQQVTLSCSPISGHRSVSWYQQTPGQGLQFLFEYFSETQRNKGNFPGRFSGRQFSNSRSEMNVSTLELGDSALYLCASSPTGGGYQETQYFGPGTRLLVL.

This chain links TRBV5-1 with TRBJ1-1; possible D gene TRBD1, 6 bases. Per germline, CDR1 SGHRS and CDR2 YFSETQ. The CDR3 is made up of 13 amino acids. The V end was cut by 4 bases, the J end by 1 base, with 8 bases between. This CDR3 reads CASSQQGNTEAFF. As DNA, the CDR3 is TGCGCCAGCAGCCAACAGGGGAACACTGAAGCTTTCTTT. The whole variable domain, filled in from reference TRBV5-1 and TRBJ1-1, reads KAGVTQTPRYLIKTRGQQVTLSCSPISGHRSVSWYQQTPGQGLQFLFEYFSETQRNKGNFPGRFSGRQFSNSRSEMNVSTLELGDSALYLCASSQQGNTEAFFGQGTRLTVV.

V and J are TRBV9 and TRBJ2-1, with D perhaps TRBD1 (6 bases). CDR1 and CDR2 (germline): SGDLS, YYNGEE. The CDR3 extends over 16 amino acids. Trimming pared 3 bases from V and 4 bases from J, leaving 17 bases between. CDR3 nucleotides: TGTGCCAGCAGCGAAAGACCCGGGACAATATACAATGAGCAGTTCTTC. Amino acid sequence: CASSERPGTIYNEQFF.

The chain recombines TRBV9 with TRBJ2-7; weak D call: TRBD2 (6 bases). Trimming shortened V by 3 bases and J by 6 bases, and 13 bases separated the two germline ends. The CDR3 extends over 13 amino acids. CDR1 is SGDLS and CDR2 is YYNGEE in the germline V gene. Here the CDR3 DNA reads TGTGCCAGCAGCGCCTCCGGGGGAGGCGAGCAGTACTTC. Residues: CASSASGGGEQYF.